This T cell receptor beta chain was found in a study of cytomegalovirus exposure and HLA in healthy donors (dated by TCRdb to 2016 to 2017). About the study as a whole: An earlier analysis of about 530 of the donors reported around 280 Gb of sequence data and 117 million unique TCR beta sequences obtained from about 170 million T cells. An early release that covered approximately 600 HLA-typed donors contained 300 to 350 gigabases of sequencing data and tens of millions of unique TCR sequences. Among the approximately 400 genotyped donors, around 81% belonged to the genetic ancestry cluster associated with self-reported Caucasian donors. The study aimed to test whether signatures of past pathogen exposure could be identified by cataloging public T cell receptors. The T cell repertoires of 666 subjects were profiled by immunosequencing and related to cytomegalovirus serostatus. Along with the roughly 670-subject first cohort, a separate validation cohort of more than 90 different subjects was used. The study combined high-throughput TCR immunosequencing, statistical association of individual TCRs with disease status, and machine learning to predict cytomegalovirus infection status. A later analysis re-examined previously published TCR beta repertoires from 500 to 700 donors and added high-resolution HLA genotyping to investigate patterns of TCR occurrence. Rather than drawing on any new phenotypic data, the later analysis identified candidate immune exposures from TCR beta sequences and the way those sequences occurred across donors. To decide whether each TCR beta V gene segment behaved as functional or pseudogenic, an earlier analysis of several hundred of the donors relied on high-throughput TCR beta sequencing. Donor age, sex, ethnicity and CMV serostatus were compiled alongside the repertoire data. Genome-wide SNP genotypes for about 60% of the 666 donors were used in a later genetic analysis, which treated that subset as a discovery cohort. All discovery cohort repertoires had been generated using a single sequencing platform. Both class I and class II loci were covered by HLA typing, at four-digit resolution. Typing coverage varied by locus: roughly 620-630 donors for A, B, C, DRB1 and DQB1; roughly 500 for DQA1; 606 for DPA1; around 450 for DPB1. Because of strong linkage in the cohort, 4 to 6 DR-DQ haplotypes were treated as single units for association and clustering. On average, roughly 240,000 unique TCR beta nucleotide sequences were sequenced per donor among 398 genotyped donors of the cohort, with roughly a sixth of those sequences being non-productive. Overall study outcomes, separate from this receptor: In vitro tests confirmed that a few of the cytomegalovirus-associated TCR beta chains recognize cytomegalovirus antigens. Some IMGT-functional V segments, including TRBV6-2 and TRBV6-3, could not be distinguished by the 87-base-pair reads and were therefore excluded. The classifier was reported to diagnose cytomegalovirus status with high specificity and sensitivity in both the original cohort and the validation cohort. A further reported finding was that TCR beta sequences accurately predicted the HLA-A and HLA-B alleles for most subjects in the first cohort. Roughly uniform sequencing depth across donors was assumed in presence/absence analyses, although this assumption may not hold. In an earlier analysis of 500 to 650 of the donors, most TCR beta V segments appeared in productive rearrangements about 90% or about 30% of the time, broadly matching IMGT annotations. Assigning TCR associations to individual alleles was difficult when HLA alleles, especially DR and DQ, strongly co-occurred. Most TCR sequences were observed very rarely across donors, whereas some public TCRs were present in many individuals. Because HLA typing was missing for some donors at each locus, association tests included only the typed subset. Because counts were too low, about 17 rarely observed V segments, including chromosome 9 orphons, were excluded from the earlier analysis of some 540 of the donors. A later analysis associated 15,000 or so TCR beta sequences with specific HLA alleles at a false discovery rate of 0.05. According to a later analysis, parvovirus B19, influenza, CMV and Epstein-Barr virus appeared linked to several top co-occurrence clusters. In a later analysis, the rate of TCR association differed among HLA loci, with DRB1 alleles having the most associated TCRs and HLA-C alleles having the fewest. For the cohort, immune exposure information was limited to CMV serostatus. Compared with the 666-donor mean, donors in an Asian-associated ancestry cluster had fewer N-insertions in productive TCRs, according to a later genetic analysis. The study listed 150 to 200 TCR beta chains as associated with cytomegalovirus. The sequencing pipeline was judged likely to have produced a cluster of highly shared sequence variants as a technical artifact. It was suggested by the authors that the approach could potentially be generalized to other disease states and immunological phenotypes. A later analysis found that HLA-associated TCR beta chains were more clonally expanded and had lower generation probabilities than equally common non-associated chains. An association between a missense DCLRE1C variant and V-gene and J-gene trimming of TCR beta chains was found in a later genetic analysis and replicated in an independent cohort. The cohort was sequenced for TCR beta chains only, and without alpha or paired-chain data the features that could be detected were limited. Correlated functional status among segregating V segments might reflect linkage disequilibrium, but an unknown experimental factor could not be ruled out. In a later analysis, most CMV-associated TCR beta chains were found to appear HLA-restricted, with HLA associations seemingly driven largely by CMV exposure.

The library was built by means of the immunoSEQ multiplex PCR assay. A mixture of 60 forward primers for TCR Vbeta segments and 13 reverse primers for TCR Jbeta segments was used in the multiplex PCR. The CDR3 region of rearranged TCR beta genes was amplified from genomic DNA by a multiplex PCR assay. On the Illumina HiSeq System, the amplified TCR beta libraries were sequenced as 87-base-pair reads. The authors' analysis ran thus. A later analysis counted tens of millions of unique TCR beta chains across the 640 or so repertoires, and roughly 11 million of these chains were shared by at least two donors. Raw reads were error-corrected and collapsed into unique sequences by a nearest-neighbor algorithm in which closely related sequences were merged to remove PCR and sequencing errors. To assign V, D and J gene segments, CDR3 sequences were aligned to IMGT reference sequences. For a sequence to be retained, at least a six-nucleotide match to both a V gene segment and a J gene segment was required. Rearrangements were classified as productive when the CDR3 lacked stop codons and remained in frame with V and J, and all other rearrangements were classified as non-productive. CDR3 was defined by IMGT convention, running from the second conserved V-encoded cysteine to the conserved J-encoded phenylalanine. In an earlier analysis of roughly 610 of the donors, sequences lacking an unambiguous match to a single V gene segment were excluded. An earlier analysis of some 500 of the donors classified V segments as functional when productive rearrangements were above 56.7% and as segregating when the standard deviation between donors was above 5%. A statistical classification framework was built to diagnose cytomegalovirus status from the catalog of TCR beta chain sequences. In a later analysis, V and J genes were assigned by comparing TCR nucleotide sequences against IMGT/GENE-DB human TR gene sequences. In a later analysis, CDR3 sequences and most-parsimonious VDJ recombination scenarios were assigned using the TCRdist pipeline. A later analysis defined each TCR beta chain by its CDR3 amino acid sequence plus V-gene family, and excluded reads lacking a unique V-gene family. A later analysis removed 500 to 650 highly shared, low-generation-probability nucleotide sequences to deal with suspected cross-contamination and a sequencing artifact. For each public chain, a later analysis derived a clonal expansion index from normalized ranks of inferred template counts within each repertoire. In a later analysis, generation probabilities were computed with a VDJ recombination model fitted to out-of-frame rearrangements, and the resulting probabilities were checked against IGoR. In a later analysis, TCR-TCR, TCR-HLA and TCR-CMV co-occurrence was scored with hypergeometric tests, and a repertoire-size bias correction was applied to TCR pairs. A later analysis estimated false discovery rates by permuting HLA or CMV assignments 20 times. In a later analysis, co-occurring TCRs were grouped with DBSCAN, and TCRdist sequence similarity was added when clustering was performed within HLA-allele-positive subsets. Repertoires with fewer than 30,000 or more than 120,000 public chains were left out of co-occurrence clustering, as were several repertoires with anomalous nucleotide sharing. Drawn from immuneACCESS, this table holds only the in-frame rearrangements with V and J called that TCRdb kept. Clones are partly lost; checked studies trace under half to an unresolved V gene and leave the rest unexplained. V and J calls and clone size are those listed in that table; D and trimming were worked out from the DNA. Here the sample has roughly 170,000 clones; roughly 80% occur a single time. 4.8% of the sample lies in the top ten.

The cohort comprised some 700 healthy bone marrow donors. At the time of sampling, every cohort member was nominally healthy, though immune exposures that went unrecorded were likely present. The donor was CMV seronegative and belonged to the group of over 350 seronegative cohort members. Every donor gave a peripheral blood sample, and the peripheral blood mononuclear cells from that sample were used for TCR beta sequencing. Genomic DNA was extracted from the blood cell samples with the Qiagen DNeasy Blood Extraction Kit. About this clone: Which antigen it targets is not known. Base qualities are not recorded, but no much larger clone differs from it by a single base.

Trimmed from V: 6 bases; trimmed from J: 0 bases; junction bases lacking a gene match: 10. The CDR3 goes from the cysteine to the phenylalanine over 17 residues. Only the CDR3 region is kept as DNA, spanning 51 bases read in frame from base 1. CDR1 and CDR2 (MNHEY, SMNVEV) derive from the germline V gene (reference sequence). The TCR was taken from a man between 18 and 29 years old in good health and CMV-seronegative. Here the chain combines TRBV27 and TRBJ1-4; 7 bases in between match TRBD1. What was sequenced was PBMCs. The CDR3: CASRWTGNLATNEKLFF. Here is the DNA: TGTGCCAGCAGGTGGACAGGAAATCTTGCAACTAATGAAAAACTGTTTTTT. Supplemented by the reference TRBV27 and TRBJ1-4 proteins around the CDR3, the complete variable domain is EAQVTQNPRYLITVTGKKLTVTCSQNMNHEYMSWYRQDPGLGLRQIYYSMNVEVTDKGDVPEGYKVSRKEKRNFPLILESPSPNQTSLYFCASRWTGNLATNEKLFFGSGTQLSVL.